This T cell receptor beta chain was retrieved from a study of T cell responses to AZD1222 COVID-19 vaccine. Study-wide points: Females outnumbered males among donors, who were mostly white British; clonal diversity was possibly underestimated. No repertoire was sampled before or during the peak T cell response, only after it. Only a handful of AZD1222 recipients, roughly 6 in all, had baseline seropositivity.

Libraries were prepared by immunoSEQ multiplex PCR; TCRdb keeps only in-frame clonotypes and omits some of them. The sample has about 120,000 clones, around 92% seen once. Germline trimming cut 4 bases from V and 6 bases from J; bases unmatched to any gene: 5. Germline V gene lookup returns CDR1 SGHAT and CDR2 FQNNGV. There are 15 residues in the CDR3. With respect to this clone: Its antigen is not identified.

Specimen: peripheral blood, collected on day 0 of AZD1222 vaccination. The chain recombines TRBV11-2 with TRBJ2-1, with 11 bases identical to TRBD2. The origin of this receptor is an adult in good health. The chain's CDR3 is CASSSLAGAINEQFF. CDR3 nucleotides: TGTGCCAGCAGCTCACTAGCGGGAGCGATCAATGAGCAGTTCTTC.